This passage covers 8 T cell receptor beta chains from one sample sequenced in a study of blood T cell repertoires in COVID-19. Libraries were prepared by immunoSEQ multiplex PCR; TCRdb keeps only in-frame clonotypes and omits some of them. The sample has roughly 28,000 clones, roughly nine tenths seen once. Material for sequencing was peripheral blood. These receptors were collected from a human donor with acute or convalescent COVID-19. The donor label of this sample is uncertain.

This clone was observed once. The chain has TRBV7-2 and TRBJ2-3; the match to TRBD2 covers 8 bases. From germline, CDR1 is SGHTA and CDR2 FQGNSA. Germline trimming cut 5 bases from V and 5 bases from J; bases unmatched to any gene: 6. This CDR3 has 14 amino acids. The CDR3 loop is CASSPGGVIDTQYF. For the CDR3, the DNA is TGTGCCAGCAGCCCCGGGGGGGTAATAGATACGCAGTATTTT.

The rearrangement joins TRBV5-4 to TRBJ2-3; 7 bases fit TRBD1. The CDR3 has 15 amino acids. Germline loops: CDR1 SGHNT, CDR2 YYREEE (reference sequence). J gave up 2 bases and V 4 bases, and 7 bases lay outside the gene matches. The CDR3 DNA is TGTGCCAGCAGCCGGAGACAGGGCTACACAGATACGCAGTATTTT. Residues: CASSRRQGYTDTQYF.

This chain uses TRBV6-2 or TRBV6-3 with TRBJ1-2, with D unclear. Germline V gene sequence: CDR1 MNHEY, CDR2 SVGEGT. The V and J ends lost 2 bases and 3 bases respectively, with 13 bases between them. The CDR3 runs 15 residues. CDR3 bases: TGTGCCAGCAGTTACGGAGGCAGGACCCACTATGGCTACACCTTC. It translates to CASSYGGRTHYGYTF.

This sequence joins TRBV5-1 and TRBJ2-3; D possibly corresponds to TRBD2 (6 bases). Deletions cut 7 bases from V and 1 base from J, with 28 bases between. This CDR3 comprises 19 residues. Germline assignment: CDR1 SGHRS and CDR2 YFSETQ. The CDR3, as DNA: TGCGCCAGCCAAGTATCTTATGGCGGCCGCGGGGAGGGCACAGATACGCAGTATTTT. Protein product: CASQVSYGGRGEGTDTQYF.

This clone was seen just once. This rearrangement joins TRBV12-5 to TRBJ2-5; D might be TRBD2 (5 bases). The CDR3 totals 14 residues. V was trimmed by 4 bases and J by 7 bases, leaving 16 bases between them. Germline lookup yields CDR1 LGHNT and CDR2 FRNRAP. The DNA for the CDR3 is TGTGCTAGTGGTTCCGCCTTTGGGAGAGGGACCCAGTACTTC. Amino acids: CASGSAFGRGTQYF.

The chain recombines TRBV29-1 with TRBJ2-5; the match to TRBD2 covers 9 bases. Trimming at V came to 7 bases and at J to 3 bases, leaving 3 bases not matched to a gene. CDR1 and CDR2 from the germline V gene are SQVTM and ANQGSEA. The CDR3 is made up of 12 amino acids. The CDR3 is CSGSSGEETQYF. DNA of the CDR3: TGCAGCGGGTCTAGCGGGGAAGAGACCCAGTACTTC.

V usage is TRBV11-2 and J usage is TRBJ2-1, with D possibly matching TRBD2 (5 bases). V gave up 5 bases and J gave up 16 bases, with 24 bases separating them. Germline CDR1 reads SGHAT; CDR2 reads FQNNGV. CDR3 length equals 14 residues. The CDR3 DNA is TGTGCCAGCAGCCCCCAAACGACGCGGGCCCCACCTTTCTTC. Its protein is CASSPQTTRAPPFF.

The V and J genes are TRBV7-9 and TRBJ1-2, with D uncertain. Germline V gives CDR1 SEHNR, CDR2 FQNEAQ (reference sequence). Trimming took off 2 bases at V and 5 bases at J, with 9 bases between the two ends. The CDR3 totals 13 residues. The CDR3 spells CASSLLLLYGYTF. CDR3 bases: TGTGCCAGCAGCTTACTACTCCTGTATGGCTACACCTTC.